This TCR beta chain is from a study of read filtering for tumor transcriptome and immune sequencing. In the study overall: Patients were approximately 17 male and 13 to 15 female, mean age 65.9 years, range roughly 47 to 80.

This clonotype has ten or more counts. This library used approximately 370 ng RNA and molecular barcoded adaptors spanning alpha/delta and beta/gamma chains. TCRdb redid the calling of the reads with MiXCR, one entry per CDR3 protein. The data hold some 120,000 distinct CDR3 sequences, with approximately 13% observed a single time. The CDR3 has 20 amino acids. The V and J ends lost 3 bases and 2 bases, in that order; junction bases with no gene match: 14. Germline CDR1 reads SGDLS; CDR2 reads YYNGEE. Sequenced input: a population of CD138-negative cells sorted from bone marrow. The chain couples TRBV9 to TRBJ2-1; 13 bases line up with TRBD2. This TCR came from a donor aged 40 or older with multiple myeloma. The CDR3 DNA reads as TGTGCCAGCAGCGCACGGACAGGGTGGACTAGCGGGGGTGCCTACAATGAGCAGTTCTTC. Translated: CASSARTGWTSGGAYNEQFF.